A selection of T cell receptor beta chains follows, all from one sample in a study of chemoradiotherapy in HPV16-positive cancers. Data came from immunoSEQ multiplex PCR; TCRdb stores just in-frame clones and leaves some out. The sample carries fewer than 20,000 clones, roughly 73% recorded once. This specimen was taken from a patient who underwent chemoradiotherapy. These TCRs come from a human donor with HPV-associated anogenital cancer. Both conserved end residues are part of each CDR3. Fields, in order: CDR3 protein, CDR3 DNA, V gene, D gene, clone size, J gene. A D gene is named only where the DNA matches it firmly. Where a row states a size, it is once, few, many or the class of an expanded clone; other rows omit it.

cdr3_aa: CASSLQGRFENSPLHF; cdr3_nt: TGTGCCAGCAGCTTGCAGGGAAGGTTCGAGAATTCACCCCTCCACTTT; v_call: TRBV7-2; d_call: -; clone_size: once; j_call: TRBJ1-6
cdr3_aa: CASSLIRQPNEKLFF; cdr3_nt: TGTGCCAGCAGCTTGATTAGGCAGCCTAATGAAAAACTGTTTTTT; v_call: TRBV5-6; d_call: -; clone_size: -; j_call: TRBJ1-4
cdr3_aa: CASSGVGPNSPLHF; cdr3_nt: TGCGCCAGCTCTGGGGTTGGACCTAATTCACCCCTCCACTTT; v_call: TRBV5-1; d_call: -; clone_size: -; j_call: TRBJ1-6
cdr3_aa: CALRGGTGNYEQYF; cdr3_nt: TGTGCCCTAAGAGGAGGGACAGGGAACTACGAGCAGTACTTC; v_call: TRBV30; d_call: TRBD1; clone_size: -; j_call: TRBJ2-7
cdr3_aa: CASILSTGGTEAFF; cdr3_nt: TGTGCCAGCATCCTATCCACAGGGGGCACTGAAGCTTTCTTT; v_call: TRBV7-2; d_call: TRBD1; clone_size: -; j_call: TRBJ1-1
cdr3_aa: CASRRGSPQNQPQHF; cdr3_nt: TGTGCCAGCAGAAGGGGATCCCCCCAAAATCAGCCCCAGCATTTT; v_call: TRBV6-6; d_call: -; clone_size: -; j_call: TRBJ1-5
cdr3_aa: CAISDRTGTTTDTQYF; cdr3_nt: TGTGCCATCAGTGATCGGACCGGGACCACCACAGATACGCAGTATTTT; v_call: TRBV10-3; d_call: -; clone_size: -; j_call: TRBJ2-3
cdr3_aa: CASSLVFSTQPQHF; cdr3_nt: TGTGCCAGCAGCTTAGTTTTTAGTACTCAGCCCCAGCATTTT; v_call: TRBV7-2; d_call: -; clone_size: -; j_call: TRBJ1-5
cdr3_aa: CSALGIDTQYF; cdr3_nt: TGCAGTGCTTTGGGGATAGATACGCAGTATTTT; v_call: TRBV20-1; d_call: -; clone_size: -; j_call: TRBJ2-3
cdr3_aa: CASSTGGDHEQYF; cdr3_nt: TGTGCCAGCAGCACAGGGGGGGACCACGAGCAGTACTTC; v_call: TRBV7-9; d_call: -; clone_size: -; j_call: TRBJ2-7
cdr3_aa: CASSGDRTQSGSF; cdr3_nt: TGTGCCAGCAGTGGGGACAGAACTCAGAGTGGCTCATTC; v_call: TRBV2; d_call: TRBD1; clone_size: -; j_call: TRBJ1-2
cdr3_aa: CAWGGLAGSRHEQFF; cdr3_nt: TGTGCCTGGGGAGGACTAGCGGGGTCTCGCCATGAGCAGTTCTTC; v_call: TRBV30; d_call: TRBD2; clone_size: once; j_call: TRBJ2-1
cdr3_aa: CASSTPGVYGYTF; cdr3_nt: TGTGCCAGCAGCACTCCCGGAGTCTATGGCTACACCTTC; v_call: TRBV9; d_call: -; clone_size: few; j_call: TRBJ1-2
cdr3_aa: CATKGGGTEAFF; cdr3_nt: TGTGCCACCAAGGGAGGAGGCACTGAAGCTTTCTTT; v_call: TRBV19; d_call: -; clone_size: -; j_call: TRBJ1-1
cdr3_aa: CASSPFMNTEAFF; cdr3_nt: TGTGCCAGCAGCCCTTTTATGAACACTGAAGCTTTCTTT; v_call: TRBV14; d_call: -; clone_size: -; j_call: TRBJ1-1
cdr3_aa: CASNRQGWSSPLHF; cdr3_nt: TGTGCCAGCAATAGGCAGGGTTGGAGTTCACCCCTCCACTTT; v_call: TRBV28; d_call: -; clone_size: -; j_call: TRBJ1-6
cdr3_aa: CASSLGVGTGELFF; cdr3_nt: TGTGCCAGCAGTCTGGGAGTAGGTACCGGGGAGCTGTTTTTT; v_call: TRBV6-4; d_call: -; clone_size: few; j_call: TRBJ2-2
cdr3_aa: CAISSMADLNYGYTF; cdr3_nt: TGTGCCATCAGTAGTATGGCCGACTTAAACTATGGCTACACCTTC; v_call: TRBV10-3; d_call: -; clone_size: once; j_call: TRBJ1-2
cdr3_aa: CASSYQLWETQYF; cdr3_nt: TGTGCCAGCAGTTACCAATTGTGGGAGACCCAGTACTTC; v_call: TRBV28; d_call: -; clone_size: few; j_call: TRBJ2-5
cdr3_aa: CASGTGSVETQYF; cdr3_nt: TGTGCCAGTGGGACAGGGTCAGTGGAGACCCAGTACTTC; v_call: TRBV19; d_call: TRBD1; clone_size: once; j_call: TRBJ2-5
cdr3_aa: CASSTPGQGLDQPQHF; cdr3_nt: TGTGCCAGCAGTACACCGGGACAGGGATTAGATCAGCCCCAGCATTTT; v_call: TRBV2; d_call: TRBD1; clone_size: few; j_call: TRBJ1-5
cdr3_aa: CASIQSFSGANVLTF; cdr3_nt: TGTGCCAGTATTCAAAGCTTCTCTGGGGCCAACGTCCTGACTTTC; v_call: TRBV19; d_call: -; clone_size: -; j_call: TRBJ2-6
cdr3_aa: CASSQDRGNTEAFF; cdr3_nt: TGCGCCAGCAGCCAAGATAGGGGGAACACTGAAGCTTTCTTT; v_call: TRBV4-1; d_call: -; clone_size: once; j_call: TRBJ1-1
cdr3_aa: CASSFIQGSGANVLTF; cdr3_nt: TGTGCCAGCAGCTTTATACAGGGCTCTGGGGCCAACGTCCTGACTTTC; v_call: TRBV7-2; d_call: -; clone_size: -; j_call: TRBJ2-6
cdr3_aa: CASARGTGRYEQYF; cdr3_nt: TGCGCCAGCGCCCGCGGGACAGGGAGATACGAGCAGTACTTC; v_call: TRBV4-3; d_call: TRBD1; clone_size: -; j_call: TRBJ2-7
cdr3_aa: CATRRGGVDQPQHF; cdr3_nt: TGTGCCACCCGCAGGGGGGGGGTTGATCAGCCCCAGCATTTT; v_call: TRBV2; d_call: TRBD1; clone_size: once; j_call: TRBJ1-5
cdr3_aa: CASGFGGPDHGYTF; cdr3_nt: TGTGCTAGTGGTTTCGGGGGGCCCGATCATGGCTACACCTTC; v_call: TRBV12-5; d_call: -; clone_size: few; j_call: TRBJ1-2
cdr3_aa: CASSFLAGGLGQFF; cdr3_nt: TGTGCCAGCAGTTTCTTAGCGGGGGGGCTGGGGCAGTTCTTC; v_call: TRBV28; d_call: TRBD2; clone_size: -; j_call: TRBJ2-1
cdr3_aa: CASSLVVGRSYEQYF; cdr3_nt: TGTGCCAGCAGCTTGGTGGTCGGAAGGAGCTACGAGCAGTACTTC; v_call: TRBV5-4; d_call: -; clone_size: -; j_call: TRBJ2-7
cdr3_aa: CASSRDRAKTYEQYF; cdr3_nt: TGTGCCAGCAGTAGGGACAGGGCTAAAACCTACGAGCAGTACTTC; v_call: TRBV2; d_call: TRBD1; clone_size: few; j_call: TRBJ2-7
cdr3_aa: CASSPFRESGELFF; cdr3_nt: TGTGCCAGCAGCCCGTTTAGGGAGTCCGGGGAGCTGTTTTTT; v_call: TRBV9; d_call: -; clone_size: -; j_call: TRBJ2-2
cdr3_aa: CASSLSAVYGYTF; cdr3_nt: TGTGCCAGCAGCTTAAGCGCCGTATATGGCTACACCTTC; v_call: TRBV7-3; d_call: -; clone_size: -; j_call: TRBJ1-2
cdr3_aa: CASSGPKNSPLHF; cdr3_nt: TGTGCCAGCAGTGGACCCAAGAATTCACCCCTCCACTTT; v_call: TRBV2; d_call: -; clone_size: -; j_call: TRBJ1-6
cdr3_aa: CASSLGGQGTIQYF; cdr3_nt: TGTGCCAGCAGCTTGGGCGGGCAGGGAACCATTCAGTACTTC; v_call: TRBV5-6; d_call: -; clone_size: once; j_call: TRBJ2-4
cdr3_aa: CASSSSGTAYNEQFF; cdr3_nt: TGTGCCAGCAGCTCCTCCGGGACAGCGTACAATGAGCAGTTCTTC; v_call: TRBV27; d_call: TRBD1; clone_size: -; j_call: TRBJ2-1
cdr3_aa: CASSKNRVQPQHF; cdr3_nt: TGTGCCAGCAGTAAAAACAGGGTTCAGCCCCAGCATTTT; v_call: TRBV6-1; d_call: -; clone_size: -; j_call: TRBJ1-5
cdr3_aa: CASSPFQGSGINEQFF; cdr3_nt: TGTGCCAGCTCACCATTTCAGGGAAGTGGGATCAATGAGCAGTTCTTC; v_call: TRBV18; d_call: -; clone_size: -; j_call: TRBJ2-1
cdr3_aa: CASSLAGAQETQYF; cdr3_nt: TGTGCCAGCAGCTTGGCAGGGGCACAAGAGACCCAGTACTTC; v_call: TRBV5-5; d_call: -; clone_size: once; j_call: TRBJ2-5
cdr3_aa: CASKLQGSTDTQYF; cdr3_nt: TGTGCCAGCAAGCTACAGGGGAGCACAGATACGCAGTATTTT; v_call: TRBV6-1; d_call: TRBD1; clone_size: -; j_call: TRBJ2-3
cdr3_aa: CSAADYEQYF; cdr3_nt: TGCAGTGCTGCGGATTACGAGCAGTACTTC; v_call: TRBV20-1; d_call: -; clone_size: -; j_call: TRBJ2-7
cdr3_aa: CASSSDLTGELFF; cdr3_nt: TGTGCTAGCAGCTCGGACCTTACCGGGGAGCTGTTTTTT; v_call: TRBV7-7; d_call: -; clone_size: -; j_call: TRBJ2-2
cdr3_aa: CASSLGPGQGAGATEAFF; cdr3_nt: TGCGCCAGCAGCTTGGGGCCGGGACAGGGGGCGGGGGCCACTGAAGCTTTCTTT; v_call: TRBV5-1; d_call: TRBD1; clone_size: few; j_call: TRBJ1-1
cdr3_aa: CASTKARQSTDTQYF; cdr3_nt: TGTGCCAGTACCAAAGCCCGGCAGAGCACAGATACGCAGTATTTT; v_call: TRBV19; d_call: -; clone_size: -; j_call: TRBJ2-3
cdr3_aa: CASSLQGVGTEAFF; cdr3_nt: TGTGCCAGTAGTTTACAGGGGGTAGGAACTGAAGCTTTCTTT; v_call: TRBV19; d_call: TRBD1; clone_size: -; j_call: TRBJ1-1
cdr3_aa: CASGSGANVLTF; cdr3_nt: TGTGCCAGCGGGTCTGGGGCCAACGTCCTGACTTTC; v_call: TRBV11-2; d_call: -; clone_size: -; j_call: TRBJ2-6